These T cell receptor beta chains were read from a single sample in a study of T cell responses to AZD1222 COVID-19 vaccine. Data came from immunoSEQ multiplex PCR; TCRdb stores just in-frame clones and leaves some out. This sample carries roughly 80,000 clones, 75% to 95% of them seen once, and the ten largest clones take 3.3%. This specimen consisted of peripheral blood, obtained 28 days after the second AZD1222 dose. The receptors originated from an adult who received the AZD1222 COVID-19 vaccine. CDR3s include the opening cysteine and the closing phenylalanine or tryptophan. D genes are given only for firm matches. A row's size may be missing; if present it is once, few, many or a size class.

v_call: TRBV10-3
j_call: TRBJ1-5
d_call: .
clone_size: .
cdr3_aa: CAISESGDRFSNQPQHF
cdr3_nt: TGTGCCATCAGTGAGTCGGGAGACAGATTTAGCAATCAGCCCCAGCATTTT

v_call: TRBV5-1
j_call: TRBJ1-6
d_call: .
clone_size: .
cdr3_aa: CASSPGAGNESPLHF
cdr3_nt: TGCGCCAGCAGCCCGGGCGCAGGGAATGAATCACCCCTCCACTTT

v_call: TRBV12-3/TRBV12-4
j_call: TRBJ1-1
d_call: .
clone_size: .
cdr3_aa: CASSTRVAEAFF
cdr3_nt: TGTGCCAGCAGCACTAGGGTGGCTGAAGCTTTCTTT

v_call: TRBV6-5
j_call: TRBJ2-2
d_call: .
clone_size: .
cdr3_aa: CASSLLPRGGTGELFF
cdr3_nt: TGTGCCAGCAGTTTATTACCACGGGGCGGAACCGGGGAGCTGTTTTTT

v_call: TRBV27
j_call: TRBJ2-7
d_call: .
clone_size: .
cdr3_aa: CASSQRVGEQYF
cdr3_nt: TGTGCCAGCAGTCAGAGGGTTGGCGAGCAGTACTTC

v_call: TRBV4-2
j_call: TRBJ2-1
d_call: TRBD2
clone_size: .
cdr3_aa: CASSQDLTSGRIREQFF
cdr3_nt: TGTGCCAGCAGCCAAGATCTAACTAGCGGGAGGATTCGGGAGCAGTTCTTC

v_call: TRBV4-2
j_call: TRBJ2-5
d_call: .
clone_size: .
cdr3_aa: CASSQGVFQYF
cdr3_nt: TGTGCCAGCAGCCAAGGGGTATTCCAGTACTTC

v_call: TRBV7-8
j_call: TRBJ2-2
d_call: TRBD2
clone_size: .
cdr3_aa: CASTRGGTVNTGELFF
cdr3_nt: TGTGCCAGCACCCGGGGGGGGACGGTGAACACCGGGGAGCTGTTTTTT

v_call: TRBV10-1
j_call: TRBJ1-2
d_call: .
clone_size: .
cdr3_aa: CASYQGYYWSGYTF
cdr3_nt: TGCGCCAGCTATCAAGGGTATTATTGGAGTGGCTACACCTTC

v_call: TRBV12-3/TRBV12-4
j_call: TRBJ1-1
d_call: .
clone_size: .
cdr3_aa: CASSGAGEAFF
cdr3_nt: TGTGCCAGCAGTGGGGCTGGGGAAGCTTTCTTT

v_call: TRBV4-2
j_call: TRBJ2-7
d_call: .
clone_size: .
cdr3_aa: CASSQGHRVGSYEQYF
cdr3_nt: TGTGCCAGCAGCCAAGGGCACAGGGTGGGCTCCTACGAGCAGTACTTC

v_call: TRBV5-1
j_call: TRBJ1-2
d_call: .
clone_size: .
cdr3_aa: CASSAATNYGYTF
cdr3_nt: TGCGCCAGCAGCGCGGCCACTAACTATGGCTACACCTTC

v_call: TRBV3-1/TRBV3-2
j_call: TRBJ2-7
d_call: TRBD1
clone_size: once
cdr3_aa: CASSQPGQGASEQYF
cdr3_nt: TGTGCCAGCAGCCAACCGGGACAGGGGGCGTCCGAGCAGTACTTC

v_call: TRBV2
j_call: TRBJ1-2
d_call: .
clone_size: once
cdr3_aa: CASSGRTANYGYTF
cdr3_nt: TGTGCCAGCAGCGGACGGACAGCTAACTATGGCTACACCTTC

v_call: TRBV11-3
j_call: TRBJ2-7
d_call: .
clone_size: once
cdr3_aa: CASSSTYEQYF
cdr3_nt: TGTGCCAGCAGTTCTACCTACGAGCAGTACTTC

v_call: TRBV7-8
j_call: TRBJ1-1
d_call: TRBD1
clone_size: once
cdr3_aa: CASSRGQSTEAFF
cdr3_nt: TGTGCCAGCAGCCGGGGACAGAGCACTGAAGCTTTCTTT

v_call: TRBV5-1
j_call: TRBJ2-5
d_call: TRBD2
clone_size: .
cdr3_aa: CATRPGLAVQETQYF
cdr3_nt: TGCGCCACACGGCCGGGACTAGCGGTCCAAGAGACCCAGTACTTC

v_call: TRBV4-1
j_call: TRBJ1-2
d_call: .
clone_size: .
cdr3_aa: CASSQDHRRQEYNYGYTF
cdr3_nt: TGCGCCAGCAGCCAAGATCATCGAAGACAGGAGTACAACTATGGCTACACCTTC

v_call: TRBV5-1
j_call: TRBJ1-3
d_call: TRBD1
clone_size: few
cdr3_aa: CASSEQGGSGNTIYF
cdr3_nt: TGCGCCAGCAGCGAACAGGGGGGGTCTGGAAACACCATATATTTT

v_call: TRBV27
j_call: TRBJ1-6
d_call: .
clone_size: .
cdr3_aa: CASSFARKTDRPSSYNSPLHF
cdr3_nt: TGTGCCAGCAGTTTTGCCCGAAAAACCGACAGACCGAGCTCCTATAATTCACCCCTCCACTTT

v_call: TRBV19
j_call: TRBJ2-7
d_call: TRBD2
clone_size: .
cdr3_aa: CASSAPFSGLADEQYF
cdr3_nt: TGTGCCAGTAGTGCCCCCTTCTCGGGACTAGCGGACGAGCAGTACTTC

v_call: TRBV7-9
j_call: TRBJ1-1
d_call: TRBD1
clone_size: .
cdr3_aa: CASSATGRGEAFF
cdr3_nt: TGTGCCAGCAGCGCGACAGGGAGGGGTGAAGCTTTCTTT

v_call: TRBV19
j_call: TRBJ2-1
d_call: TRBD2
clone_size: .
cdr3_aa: CASSTGLAGGRDNEQFF
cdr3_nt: TGTGCCAGTAGCACAGGACTAGCGGGGGGGCGCGACAATGAGCAGTTCTTC

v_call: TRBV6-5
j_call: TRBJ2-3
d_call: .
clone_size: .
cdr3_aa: CASSYGRVRTDTQYF
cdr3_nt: TGTGCCAGCAGTTACGGTAGGGTTCGCACAGATACGCAGTATTTT

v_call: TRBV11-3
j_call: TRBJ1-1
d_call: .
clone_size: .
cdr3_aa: CASSFAIPNTEAFF
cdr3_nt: TGTGCCAGCAGCTTCGCTATTCCGAACACTGAAGCTTTCTTT

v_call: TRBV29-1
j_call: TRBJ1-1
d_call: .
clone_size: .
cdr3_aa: CSVVGRSPIRSWTEAFF
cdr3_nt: TGCAGCGTTGTGGGGCGATCCCCCATCCGTTCCTGGACTGAAGCTTTCTTT

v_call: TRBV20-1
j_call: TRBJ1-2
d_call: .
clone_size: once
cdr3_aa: CSASLTPGYTF
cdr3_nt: TGCAGTGCTAGTCTTACCCCCGGCTACACCTTC

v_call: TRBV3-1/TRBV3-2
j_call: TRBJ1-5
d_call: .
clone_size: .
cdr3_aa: CASSVSGGPQHF
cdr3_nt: TGTGCCAGCAGCGTTTCGGGGGGGCCCCAGCATTTT

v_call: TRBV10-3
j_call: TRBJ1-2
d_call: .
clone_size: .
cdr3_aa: CAISESQMPANYGYTF
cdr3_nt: TGTGCCATCAGTGAGTCGCAGATGCCAGCGAACTATGGCTACACCTTC

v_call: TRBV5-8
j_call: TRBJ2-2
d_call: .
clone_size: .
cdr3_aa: CASSPLEGAPATGELFF
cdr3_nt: TGTGCCAGCAGCCCCCTGGAGGGGGCCCCTGCCACCGGGGAGCTGTTTTTT

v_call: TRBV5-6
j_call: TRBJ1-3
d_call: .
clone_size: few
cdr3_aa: CASSFGLFSGNTIYF
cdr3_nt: TGTGCCAGCAGCTTTGGTTTATTCTCTGGAAACACCATATATTTT

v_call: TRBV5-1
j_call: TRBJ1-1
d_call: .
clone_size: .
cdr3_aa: CASSQGPEAFF
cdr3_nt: TGCGCCAGCAGCCAGGGGCCTGAAGCTTTCTTT

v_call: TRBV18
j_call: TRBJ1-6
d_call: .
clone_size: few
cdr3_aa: CASSPGQGQNSPLHF
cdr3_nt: TGTGCCAGCTCACCCGGCCAGGGGCAGAATTCACCCCTCCACTTT

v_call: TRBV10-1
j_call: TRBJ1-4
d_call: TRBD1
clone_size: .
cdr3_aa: CASSESCGTGREKLFF
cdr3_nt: TGCGCCAGCAGTGAGTCGTGCGGGACAGGGAGGGAAAAACTGTTTTTT

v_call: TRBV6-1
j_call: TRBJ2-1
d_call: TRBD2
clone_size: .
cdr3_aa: CASSGPFLAGGVNEQFF
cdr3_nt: TGTGCCAGCAGTGGACCTTTTCTAGCGGGAGGGGTGAATGAGCAGTTCTTC

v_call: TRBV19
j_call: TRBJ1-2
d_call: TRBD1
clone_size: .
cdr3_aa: CASTGTGRGYTF
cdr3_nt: TGTGCCAGTACCGGGACAGGCCGTGGCTACACCTTC

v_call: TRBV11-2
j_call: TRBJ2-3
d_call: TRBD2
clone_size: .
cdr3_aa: CASSLEDGAGDSTDTQYF
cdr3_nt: TGTGCCAGCAGCTTAGAAGACGGCGCGGGAGATAGCACAGATACGCAGTATTTT

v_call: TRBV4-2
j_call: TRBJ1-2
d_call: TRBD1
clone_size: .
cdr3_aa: CASSHAAGTGPNYGYTF
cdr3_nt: TGTGCCAGCAGCCACGCTGCTGGGACAGGGCCTAACTATGGCTACACCTTC

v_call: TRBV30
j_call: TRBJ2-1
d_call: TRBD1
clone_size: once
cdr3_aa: CAWRGTGNHNEQFF
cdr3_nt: TGTGCCTGGAGGGGGACAGGGAACCACAATGAGCAGTTCTTC

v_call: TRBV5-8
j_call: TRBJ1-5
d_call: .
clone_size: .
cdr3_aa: CASGPWGSNQPQHF
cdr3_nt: TGTGCCAGCGGTCCGTGGGGGAGCAATCAGCCCCAGCATTTT

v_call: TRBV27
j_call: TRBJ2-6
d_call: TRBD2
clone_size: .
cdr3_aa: CASSLWGGRAPGANVLTF
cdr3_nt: TGTGCCAGCAGTTTATGGGGCGGGAGGGCCCCTGGGGCCAACGTCCTGACTTTC

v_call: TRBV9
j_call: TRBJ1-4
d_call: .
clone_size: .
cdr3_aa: CASSVGKITNEKLFF
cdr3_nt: TGTGCCAGCAGCGTAGGAAAGATAACTAATGAAAAACTGTTTTTT

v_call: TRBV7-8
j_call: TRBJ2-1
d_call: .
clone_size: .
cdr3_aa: CASSSQGGLSSYNEQFF
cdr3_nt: TGTGCCAGCAGCTCCCAAGGAGGGCTTAGCTCCTACAATGAGCAGTTCTTC

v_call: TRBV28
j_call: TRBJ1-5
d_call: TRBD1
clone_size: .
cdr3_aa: CASNSLTGESNQPQHF
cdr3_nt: TGTGCCAGCAATTCGCTTACAGGGGAAAGCAATCAGCCCCAGCATTTT

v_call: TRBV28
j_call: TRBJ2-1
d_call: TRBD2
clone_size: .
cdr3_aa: CASSLSSGRAEQFF
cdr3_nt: TGTGCCAGCAGTTTAAGTAGCGGGAGAGCTGAGCAGTTCTTC

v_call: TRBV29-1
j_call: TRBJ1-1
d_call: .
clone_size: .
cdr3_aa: CSVERGGVDEGTEAFF
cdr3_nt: TGCAGCGTTGAACGAGGAGGGGTGGACGAGGGGACTGAAGCTTTCTTT

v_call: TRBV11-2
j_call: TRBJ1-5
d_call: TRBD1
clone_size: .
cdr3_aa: CASSPAGTGNQHF
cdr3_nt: TGTGCCAGCAGCCCCGCCGGGACAGGGAACCAGCATTTT

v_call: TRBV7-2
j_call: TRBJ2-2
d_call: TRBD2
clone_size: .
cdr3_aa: CASSLSSGPGELFF
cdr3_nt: TGTGCCAGCAGCCTTTCTAGCGGGCCCGGGGAGCTGTTTTTT

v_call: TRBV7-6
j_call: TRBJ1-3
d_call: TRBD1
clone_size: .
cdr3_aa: CASSLRQGYTGNTIYF
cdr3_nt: TGTGCCAGCAGCCTGCGACAGGGCTATACCGGAAACACCATATATTTT

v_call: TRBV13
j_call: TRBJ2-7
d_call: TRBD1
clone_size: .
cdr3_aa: CASSLGPGGEQYF
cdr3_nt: TGTGCCAGCAGCTTAGGCCCAGGGGGCGAGCAGTACTTC